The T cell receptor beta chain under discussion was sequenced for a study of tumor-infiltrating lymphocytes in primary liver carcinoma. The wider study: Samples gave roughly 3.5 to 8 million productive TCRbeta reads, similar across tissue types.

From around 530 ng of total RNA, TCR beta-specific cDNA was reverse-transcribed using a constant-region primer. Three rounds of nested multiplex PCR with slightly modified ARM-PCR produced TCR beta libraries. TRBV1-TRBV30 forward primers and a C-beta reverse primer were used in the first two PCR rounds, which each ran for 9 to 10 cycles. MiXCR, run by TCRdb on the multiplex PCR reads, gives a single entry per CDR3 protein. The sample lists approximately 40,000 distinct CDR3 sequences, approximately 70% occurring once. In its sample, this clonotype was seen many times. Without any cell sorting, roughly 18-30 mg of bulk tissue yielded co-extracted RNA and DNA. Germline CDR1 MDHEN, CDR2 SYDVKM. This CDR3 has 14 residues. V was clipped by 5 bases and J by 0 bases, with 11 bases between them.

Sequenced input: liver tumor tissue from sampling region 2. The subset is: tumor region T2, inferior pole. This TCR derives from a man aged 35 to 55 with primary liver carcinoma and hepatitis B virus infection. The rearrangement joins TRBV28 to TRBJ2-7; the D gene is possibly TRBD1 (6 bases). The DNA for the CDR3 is TGTGCCAGCAGTCTGGACAGTTACTCCTACGAGCAGTACTTC. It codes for CASSLDSYSYEQYF.